Shown below are 30 T cell receptor beta chains from a single sample sequenced in a study of vaccination effects on CD4 cells after COVID-19. No antigens are known for them. Peptide-pool stimulation followed by sequencing identified expanded antigen-specific CD4+ clonotypes in the ViraFEST assay. The culture ran for 10 days, and then CD4+ T cells were isolated. Negative nucleocapsid antibody tests before and after vaccination confirmed no previous SARS-CoV-2 infection. The table came from immunoSEQ multiplex PCR; TCRdb's copy has only in-frame clones and leaves some out. The table has about 65,000 clones, around 69% seen once; the top ten hold roughly 3.1%. Sample: CD4+ T cells from PBMCs cultured with HCoV-NL63 spike peptides, taken before COVID-19 vaccination. The receptors stem from a human donor who received a COVID-19 vaccine.

The chain combines TRBV27 with TRBJ1-2; 11 bases map to TRBD1. Germline trimming cut 6 bases from V and 1 base from J; bases unmatched to any gene: 7. The germline V gene encodes CDR1 MNHEY and CDR2 SMNVEV (reference sequence). The CDR3 extends over 16 amino acids. The CDR3 reads CASRSDRGRGNYGYTF. The CDR3 region has the DNA TGTGCCAGCAGATCGGACAGGGGGCGTGGTAACTATGGCTACACCTTC.

The chain uses TRBV2 and TRBJ1-3, with a possible D match to TRBD1 (6 bases). The germline gives CDR1 SNHLY, CDR2 FYNNEI. V lost 6 bases, J lost 0 bases, and 15 bases lay in between. The CDR3 spans 16 residues. CDR3 nucleotides: TGTGCCAGCAGGAGACAGGCCCAAAACTCTGGAAACACCATATATTTT. Its protein is CASRRQAQNSGNTIYF.

The V call is TRBV2, the J call TRBJ1-4; the D gene is possibly TRBD1 (5 bases). CDR3 length: 15 amino acids. Germline V gene sequence: CDR1 SNHLY, CDR2 FYNNEI. Trimming removed 5 bases at V and 3 bases at J, with 13 bases between. This CDR3 reads CASSSSGLSNEKLFF. The CDR3 DNA follows: TGTGCCAGCAGTTCCTCAGGGCTATCTAATGAAAAACTGTTTTTT.

The chain uses TRBV3-1 (or the pseudogene TRBV3-2) and TRBJ1-2; TRBD1 might be the D (5 bases). With 4 bases removed from V and 7 bases from J, the gap between germline ends came to 13 bases. CDR1 and CDR2 from the germline V gene are LGHDT and YNNKEL (reference sequence). The CDR3 covers 13 residues. The CDR3: CASSPREEGGYTF. The DNA for the CDR3 is TGTGCCAGCAGCCCCAGGGAAGAGGGTGGCTACACCTTC.

The J gene is TRBJ2-3, the V gene TRBV24-1; 10 bases fit TRBD2. This CDR3 has 17 amino acids. Germline loops: CDR1 KGHDR, CDR2 SFDVKD. J was trimmed by 3 bases and V by 0 bases; bases with no gene match: 5. CDR3 DNA sequence: TGTGCCACCAGTGATTTGGACAGCGGGGGGGTTACAGATACGCAGTATTTT. Protein: CATSDLDSGGVTDTQYF.

This chain joins TRBV5-1 and TRBJ1-4; TRBD1 aligns across 7 bases. The CDR3 sequence is 14 residues long. CDR1 and CDR2 from the germline V gene are SGHRS and YFSETQ. The ends lost 3 bases at V and 4 bases at J; junction bases unmatched: 3. CDR3 in DNA: TGCGCCAGCAGCTCCAGGGGGGGTAATGAAAAACTGTTTTTT. The encoded protein is CASSSRGGNEKLFF. Full variable domain (rest looked up from reference TRBV5-1 and TRBJ1-4): KAGVTQTPRYLIKTRGQQVTLSCSPISGHRSVSWYQQTPGQGLQFLFEYFSETQRNKGNFPGRFSGRQFSNSRSEMNVSTLELGDSALYLCASSSRGGNEKLFFGSGTQLSVL.

The V call is TRBV27, the J call TRBJ1-5; D remains ambiguous. The CDR3 contains 15 residues. Deletions cut 8 bases from V and 2 bases from J, with 16 bases between. CDR1 is MNHEY, CDR2 SMNVEV, per germline (reference sequence). CDR3 region: CASSYVDGRNQPQHF. The CDR3 region has the DNA TGTGCCAGCTCGTATGTTGATGGTCGCAATCAGCCCCAGCATTTT.

This clone was detected only a few times. This same CDR3 is encoded by further DNA sequences in the sample. The V gene is TRBV7-3, the J gene TRBJ1-5; unclear D gene. Germline values: CDR1 SGHTA, CDR2 FQGTGA. V was shortened by 1 base and J by 0 bases, with 1 base between the two germline ends. This CDR3 is built from 13 residues. The CDR3 protein is CASSLNSNQPQHF. The CDR3 bases are TGTGCCAGCAGCTTAAATAGCAATCAGCCCCAGCATTTT.

This clone was observed a handful of times. The chain is built from TRBV19 and TRBJ1-1, with D tentatively TRBD1 (5 bases). This CDR3 has 14 residues. V dropped 5 bases and J dropped 4 bases, with 14 bases sitting between them. The germline gives CDR1 LNHDA, CDR2 SQIVND (reference sequence). The CDR3 DNA sequence: TGTGCCAGTAGTGCCGGGACGTGGGCCACTGAAGCTTTCTTT. Its protein product is CASSAGTWATEAFF. Supplemented by reference TRBV19 and TRBJ1-1, the full variable domain reads DGGITQSPKYLFRKEGQNVTLSCEQNLNHDAMYWYRQDPGQGLRLIYYSQIVNDFQKGDIAEGYSVSREKKESFPLTVTSAQKNPTAFYLCASSAGTWATEAFFGQGTRLTVV.

The J gene is TRBJ1-2, the V gene TRBV3-1 (or the pseudogene TRBV3-2); D gene uncertain. The CDR3 runs 11 residues. Germline V gene sequence: CDR1 LGHDT, CDR2 YNNKEL (reference sequence). The germline V and J ends were trimmed by 2 bases and 7 bases, with 5 bases remaining between them. CDR3 DNA: TGTGCCAGCAGCCAATCGAGTGGCTACACCTTC. Translating it yields CASSQSSGYTF.

The chain employs TRBV24-1 and TRBJ2-3; D unclear. Germline V gives CDR1 KGHDR, CDR2 SFDVKD. The CDR3 runs to 13 residues. Deletions cut 2 bases from V and 2 bases from J, with 4 bases between. CDR3 sequence (DNA): TGTGCCACCAGTGATTCTGACACAGATACGCAGTATTTT. Protein product: CATSDSDTDTQYF.

V is TRBV5-6 and J is TRBJ2-7; TRBD1 matches 8 bases. The CDR3 covers 16 residues. Germline V lookup: CDR1 SGHDT, CDR2 YYEEEE. Trimming at V came to 3 bases and at J to 7 bases, leaving 15 bases not matched to a gene. CDR3 coding DNA: TGTGCCAGCAGCTGGGGGACGGACAGGGACATGAGAGAGCAGTACGTC. Translated: CASSWGTDRDMREQYV.

The V gene is TRBV5-1, the J gene TRBJ1-6; D is ambiguous. Germline V lookup: CDR1 SGHRS, CDR2 YFSETQ. The V end was cut by 0 bases, the J end by 5 bases, with 12 bases between. The CDR3 has 16 residues. For the CDR3, the DNA is TGCGCCAGCAGCTTGGTTCGTGGAGGGAATAATTCACCCCTCCACTTT. It is translated as CASSLVRGGNNSPLHF.

The chain has TRBV4-3 and TRBJ2-3, with D hard to call. CDR3 size: 16 residues. Trimming removed 0 bases from V and 0 bases from J, with 10 bases in between. The germline CDR1 and CDR2 sequences are LGHNA and YSLEER. CDR3 loop: CASSQEGLPSTDTQYF. Written as DNA, the CDR3 is TGCGCCAGCAGCCAAGAGGGCCTACCTAGCACAGATACGCAGTATTTT.

The chain combines TRBV6-6 with TRBJ1-6; possible D gene TRBD1, 5 bases. The CDR3 has 15 residues. V lost 3 bases, J lost 2 bases, and 8 bases lay in between. Germline CDR1 and CDR2: MNHNY and SVGAGI (reference sequence). CDR3 sequence reads: CASSYRRAYNSPLHF. The CDR3 DNA reads TGTGCCAGCAGTTATCGCAGGGCCTATAATTCACCCCTCCACTTT.

The chain joins TRBV19 to TRBJ2-7; TRBD1 aligns across 7 bases. Trimming cost V 6 bases and J 5 bases; bases outside gene matches: 7. Germline assignment: CDR1 LNHDA and CDR2 SQIVND (reference sequence). CDR3 length: 13 residues. In DNA, the CDR3 is TGTGCCAGTAGCCAAGACAGGGATAACGAGCAGTACGTC. Translating gives CASSQDRDNEQYV.

J is TRBJ2-1 and V is TRBV5-1, with D unclear. The germline CDR1 and CDR2 sequences are SGHRS and YFSETQ. Trimming removed 4 bases from V and 0 bases from J, with 14 bases in between. The CDR3 extends over 16 amino acids. The CDR3 coding sequence is TGCGCCAGCAGCCCTGCCACCCCGAGCTCCTACAATGAGCAGTTCTTC. Encoded protein: CASSPATPSSYNEQFF.

This clone was observed a handful of times. The chain is built from TRBV9 and TRBJ1-1; D remains ambiguous. Trimming took off 3 bases at V and 5 bases at J, with 11 bases between the two ends. The CDR3 sequence is 13 residues long. Germline V gene sequence: CDR1 SGDLS, CDR2 YYNGEE. The CDR3 region has the DNA TGTGCCAGCAGCGACCCCGGACGGACTGAAGCTTTCTTT. Its protein is CASSDPGRTEAFF. Filled out from reference TRBV9 and TRBJ1-1, the complete variable domain reads DSGVTQTPKHLITATGQRVTLRCSPRSGDLSVYWYQQSLDQGLQFLIQYYNGEERAKGNILERFSAQQFPDLHSELNLSSLELGDSALYFCASSDPGRTEAFFGQGTRLTVV.

The V and J genes are TRBV29-1 and TRBJ2-5; the match to TRBD1 covers 7 bases. The CDR3 covers 12 residues. J lost 5 bases, V lost 4 bases, and 4 bases had no gene match. CDR1 SQVTM and CDR2 ANQGSEA come from the germline V gene. CDR3 residues: CSVATGQETQYF. CDR3 nucleotides: TGCAGCGTTGCGACAGGGCAGGAGACCCAGTACTTC.

The chain recombines TRBV6-6 with TRBJ2-7; TRBD1 is a possible D gene (6 bases). The CDR3 totals 13 residues. The germline gives CDR1 MNHNY, CDR2 SVGAGI (reference sequence). V shed 5 bases and J shed 2 bases, with 10 bases lying between them. The CDR3 DNA follows: TGTGCCAGCAGTCCCCGACAGGCCTACGAGCAGTACGTC. Translated: CASSPRQAYEQYV.

V usage is TRBV2 and J usage is TRBJ1-2; D is unclear. CDR3 size: 12 residues. Deletions cut 6 bases from V and 6 bases from J, with 11 bases between. Germline V CDR1 and CDR2: SNHLY, FYNNEI. CDR3 sequence reads: CASRAEAHGYTF. The CDR3 DNA sequence: TGTGCCAGCAGGGCCGAGGCCCATGGCTACACCTTC.

The gene calls are TRBV24-1 and TRBJ2-4; 8 nucleotides line up with TRBD1. The CDR3 is made up of 13 amino acids. Germline-derived CDR1 and CDR2 are KGHDR and SFDVKD. J lost 8 bases, V lost 4 bases, and 3 bases had no gene match. The CDR3 loop is CATSDQGADIQYF. The CDR3 coding sequence is TGTGCCACCAGTGACCAGGGGGCAGACATTCAGTACTTC.

This chain uses TRBV5-6 with TRBJ1-4; D ambiguous. The CDR3 sequence is 16 residues long. The germline V gene encodes CDR1 SGHDT and CDR2 YYEEEE. V was cut by 4 bases and J by 0 bases, with 13 bases left in between. The CDR3 coding sequence is TGTGCCAGCAGCGTCCGGACGGCTGCAACTAATGAAAAACTGTTTTTT. Its protein product is CASSVRTAATNEKLFF.

The CDR3: CASSLGQTGSTDTQYF. The CDR3 DNA reads TGTGCCAGCAGCTTGGGGCAAACAGGGAGCACAGATACGCAGTATTTT. The V gene is TRBV7-3, the J gene TRBJ2-3; a possible D gene is TRBD1 (6 bases). The V gene's germline CDR1 is SGHTA and CDR2 FQGTGA. V was clipped by 3 bases and J by 0 bases, with 13 bases between them. The CDR3 covers 16 residues.

The chain is built from TRBV5-8 and TRBJ2-3; 7 bases fit TRBD1. The CDR3 covers 18 residues. The V and J ends lost 7 bases and 1 base, in that order; junction bases with no gene match: 18. The germline V gene has CDR1 SGHTS and CDR2 YDEGEE. In DNA form, the CDR3 reads TGTGCCAGCCCCTCGGACCTCACGACAGGGTTGGGCACAGATACGCAGTATTTT. Amino acid sequence: CASPSDLTTGLGTDTQYF.

The chain carries TRBV15 and TRBJ2-1; 9 nucleotides align to TRBD1. Germline V gives CDR1 LNHNV, CDR2 YYDKDF (reference sequence). V lost 8 bases to trimming and J lost 6 bases; unmatched junction nucleotides: 8. The CDR3 runs 14 residues. CDR3 amino acids: CATVRDRVINEQFF. As DNA, the CDR3 is TGTGCCACCGTACGGGACAGGGTCATCAATGAGCAGTTCTTC. Combining the CDR3 with reference TRBV15 and TRBJ2-1 gives the whole variable domain DAMVIQNPRYQVTQFGKPVTLSCSQTLNHNVMYWYQQKSSQAPKLLFHYYDKDFNNEADTPDNFQSRRPNTSFCFLDIRSPGLGDTAMYLCATVRDRVINEQFFGPGTRLTVL.

The V call is TRBV7-8, the J call TRBJ2-5; D might be TRBD2 (7 bases). CDR1 SGHVS and CDR2 FQNEAQ come from the germline V gene. CDR3 size: 15 residues. V was pared by 5 bases and J by 5 bases, with 18 bases between. The CDR3 region has the DNA TGTGCCAGCAGCCCGAGGGGGGGCAACGGGGAGACCCAGTACTTC. Encoded protein: CASSPRGGNGETQYF.

CDR3 sequence: CASSLGRGSRHGNQPQHF. DNA for the CDR3: TGCGCCAGCAGTCTCGGGAGGGGAAGTCGACACGGTAATCAGCCCCAGCATTTT. The J gene is TRBJ1-5, the V gene TRBV23-1, with D possibly being TRBD1 (5 bases). TRBV23-1 is treated as an ORF (open reading frame) with a function not yet certain. There are 18 residues in the CDR3. V was cut by 4 bases and J by 4 bases, with 23 bases left in between.

The chain is built from TRBV12-3 or TRBV12-4 and TRBJ1-5; perhaps TRBD1 as D (5 bases). CDR3 length equals 13 residues. V lost 1 base and J lost 8, with 9 bases in between. The CDR3 protein is CASSLDSREPQHF. CDR3 sequence (DNA): TGTGCCAGCAGTTTAGATTCCAGGGAGCCCCAGCATTTT.

DNA for the CDR3: TGCGCCAGCAGCTTGGGGGGGGCCCCTGAAGCTTTCTTT. It is translated as CASSLGGAPEAFF. The chain has TRBV5-1 and TRBJ1-1, with a weak D call TRBD1 (6 bases). CDR1 is SGHRS and CDR2 is YFSETQ in the germline V gene. The CDR3 totals 13 residues. V was shortened by 0 bases and J by 6 bases, with 9 bases between the two germline ends.